These 25 T cell receptor beta chains came from one sample sequenced in a study of patients and donors after allogeneic stem cell transplantation. TCRdb redid the calling of the RT-PCR reads with MiXCR, one entry per CDR3 protein. The profile covers 150,000 to 250,000 distinct CDR3 sequences, with 41% appearing a single time and 33% taken by the ten largest. Input material: blood, either unsorted or a sorted T cell fraction (not recorded which). These receptors were obtained from a human donor who was either an allogeneic HSCT recipient or a stem cell or donor lymphocyte infusion donor (not recorded which). It is not recorded whose cells these are; they may come from a transplant donor.

This clonotype has a handful of counts. The chain carries TRBV12-3 or TRBV12-4 and TRBJ1-2; 8 positions agree with TRBD1. V was pared by 5 bases and J by 2 bases, with 7 bases of the junction left unmatched. CDR3 length: 15 amino acids. The chain's CDR3 is CASSHWTGTNYGYTF. The CDR3 coding sequence is TGTGCCAGCAGTCACTGGACAGGGACCAACTATGGCTACACCTTC.

The chain is built from TRBV29-1 and TRBJ1-4, with 8 bases aligning to TRBD1. Germline CDR1 is SQVTM and CDR2 is ANQGSEA. The CDR3 contains 11 residues. V lost 6 bases to trimming and J lost 14 bases; unmatched junction nucleotides: 8. For the CDR3, the DNA is TGCAGCGTCGGACAGGGTATGGATCTGTTTTTT. As protein: CSVGQGMDLFF.

The V and J genes are TRBV9 and TRBJ2-1; D ambiguous. Trimming took off 4 bases at V and 3 bases at J, with 8 bases between the two ends. Germline V gives CDR1 SGDLS, CDR2 YYNGEE. This CDR3 has 13 amino acids. CDR3 sequence reads: CASSSYDYNEQFF. The CDR3 DNA reads as TGTGCCAGCAGCTCGTACGACTACAATGAGCAGTTCTTC.

The chain joins TRBV7-9 to TRBJ2-1; 7 bases align to TRBD1. Germline loops: CDR1 SEHNR, CDR2 FQNEAQ (reference sequence). CDR3 length: 15 amino acids. The V gene end was trimmed by 5 bases and the J gene end by 4 bases; junction bases not matched to a gene: 8. CDR3 nucleotide sequence: TGTGCCAGCAGCCCCCCGGACAGGTCGTACAATGAGCAGTTCTTC. Translation: CASSPPDRSYNEQFF.

The rearrangement uses TRBV7-9 and TRBJ2-2, with D maybe TRBD1 (6 bases). Looked up from germline, CDR1 is SEHNR and CDR2 is FQNEAQ (reference sequence). With 5 bases removed from V and 6 bases from J, the gap between germline ends came to 16 bases. CDR3 length: 15 amino acids. The CDR3 DNA follows: TGTGCCAGCAGCCCAGCAGGGGCTCGGGCCGGGGAGCTGTTTTTT. Translation: CASSPAGARAGELFF.

This clonotype was counted a few times. The rearrangement links TRBV27 to TRBJ2-5; 7 nucleotides match TRBD2. J gave up 5 bases and V 7 bases, and 13 bases lay outside the gene matches. Germline CDR1 reads MNHEY; CDR2 reads SMNVEV (reference sequence). The CDR3 has 15 residues. As DNA, the CDR3 is TGTGCCAGCAAGGGGACCAGACTGGGAGGGGAGACCCAGTACTTC. It encodes CASKGTRLGGETQYF.

V usage is TRBV6-5 and J usage is TRBJ2-1; TRBD2 matches at 9 bases. J was trimmed by 1 base and V by 5 bases; bases with no gene match: 6. Germline V gene data show CDR1 as MNHEY and CDR2 as SVGAGI. CDR3 length: 16 amino acids. This CDR3 reads CASSQVAGVSYNEQFF. CDR3 coding DNA: TGTGCCAGCAGTCAGGTAGCGGGAGTGTCCTACAATGAGCAGTTCTTC.

This clonotype has only one observation. The V and J genes are TRBV6-2 or TRBV6-3 and TRBJ2-7; D possibly corresponds to TRBD1 (6 bases). The CDR3 extends over 12 amino acids. Germline CDR1 is MNHEY and CDR2 is SVGEGT. V lost 7 bases and J lost 11, with 18 bases in between. The DNA of the CDR3 is TGTGCCAGCAAGGATCCTGACAGGTGGAAGTACTTC. Protein: CASKDPDRWKYF.

The CDR3 is CSAESSGNEQFF. CDR3 nucleotide sequence: TGCAGTGCTGAGAGTAGCGGGAATGAGCAGTTCTTC. The genes are TRBV20-1 and TRBJ2-1; TRBD2 matches at 7 bases. The CDR3 length is 12 residues. V shed 5 bases, J shed 7 bases, and the junction held 5 bases outside the gene matches. The germline CDR1 and CDR2 sequences are DFQATT and SNEGSKA (reference sequence).

V usage is TRBV15 and J usage is TRBJ1-1, with 10 bases aligning to TRBD1. Germline trimming cut 4 bases from V and 1 base from J; bases unmatched to any gene: 6. The CDR3 totals 16 residues. Germline CDR1 LNHNV, CDR2 YYDKDF (reference sequence). CDR3 coding DNA: TGTGCCACCAGCACGGGACAGGGGTTGACGAACACTGAAGCTTTCTTT. Translated: CATSTGQGLTNTEAFF.

The V call is TRBV20-1, the J call TRBJ2-1, with unresolved D. Germline loops: CDR1 DFQATT, CDR2 SNEGSKA (reference sequence). The length of the CDR3 is 16 residues. V dropped 3 bases and J dropped 1 base, with 16 bases sitting between them. CDR3 residues: CSASGLTIQSYNEQFF. The CDR3 nucleotides read TGCAGTGCTAGTGGCCTCACAATCCAATCCTACAATGAGCAGTTCTTC.

The J gene is TRBJ2-2, the V gene TRBV30; 10 nucleotides agree with TRBD2. Germline V lookup: CDR1 GTSNPN, CDR2 SVGIG (reference sequence). The J segment lost 5 bases and the V segment lost 0 bases, leaving 0 bases of the junction unmatched. CDR3 length: 14 residues. This CDR3 is CAWSVTSGTGELFF. CDR3 bases: TGTGCCTGGAGTGTGACTAGCGGGACCGGGGAGCTGTTTTTT.

V gene TRBV29-1 combines with J gene TRBJ1-2, with 10 bases lining up with TRBD1. The V and J ends lost 6 bases and 8 bases, in that order; junction bases with no gene match: 9. The CDR3 is 13 residues long. The germline V gene encodes CDR1 SQVTM and CDR2 ANQGSEA. CDR3 protein: CSVWTGGIQGYTF. Here the CDR3 DNA reads TGCAGCGTGTGGACAGGGGGAATTCAAGGCTACACCTTC.

The genes are TRBV5-1 and TRBJ2-7; D possibly matches TRBD1 or TRBD2 (5 bases each). The CDR3 covers 14 residues. V gave up 0 bases and J gave up 6 bases, with 13 bases separating them. Germline-derived CDR1 and CDR2 are SGHRS and YFSETQ. The CDR3 region has the DNA TGCGCCAGCAGCTTGGAGGGACGCACGGGCGAGCAGTACTTC. Translation: CASSLEGRTGEQYF.

The CDR3 coding sequence is TGTGCCAGCAGCTTAACAGACAGGGGGATGACGAAAGAGACCCAGTACTTC. It encodes CASSLTDRGMTKETQYF. The genes are TRBV7-2 and TRBJ2-5, with TRBD1 matching over 9 bases. Trimming cost V 2 bases and J 3 bases; bases outside gene matches: 10. Germline CDR1 is SGHTA and CDR2 is FQGNSA. CDR3 length equals 17 residues.

V and J are TRBV29-1 and TRBJ2-1; TRBD2 matches at 10 bases. CDR1 SQVTM and CDR2 ANQGSEA come from the germline V gene. V trimming: 4 bases; J trimming: 6 bases; junction bases outside the gene matches: 12. This CDR3 contains 16 residues. CDR3 coding DNA: TGCAGCGTTGCGCTGTTAGCGGGAGGCGTTTTCAATGAGCAGTTCTTC. Translating it yields CSVALLAGGVFNEQFF.

The chain combines TRBV11-2 with TRBJ1-2; 8 nucleotides agree with TRBD1. This CDR3 is 13 amino acids long. Germline V CDR1 and CDR2: SGHAT, FQNNGV. The V gene end was trimmed by 5 bases and the J gene end by 4 bases; junction bases not matched to a gene: 3. Written as DNA, the CDR3 is TGTGCCAGCAGCCATGGACAGGGCTATGGCTACACCTTC. It encodes CASSHGQGYGYTF.

In its sample, this clonotype was seen a few times. The V call is TRBV6-6, the J call TRBJ1-1; D is possibly TRBD1 (5 bases). Germline V gene sequence: CDR1 MNHNY, CDR2 SVGAGI (reference sequence). V lost 5 bases and J 7 bases, leaving 17 bases between the germline ends. The CDR3 is 14 amino acids. The CDR3 nucleotides read TGTGCCAGCAGTCCCAAATTAGGGGTCTTTGAAGCTTTCTTT. This codes for CASSPKLGVFEAFF.

This clonotype has just a few counts. The CDR3 bases are TGTGCCAGCAGTGAGGACAGGGGGCAGGGGCAGCCCCAGCATTTT. This translates into CASSEDRGQGQPQHF. V is TRBV2 and J is TRBJ1-5; 11 positions agree with TRBD1. The CDR3 length is 15 residues. V trimming: 3 bases; J trimming: 7 bases; junction bases outside the gene matches: 5. Per germline, CDR1 SNHLY and CDR2 FYNNEI.

This chain links TRBV10-3 with TRBJ2-6; D unresolved. Germline assignment: CDR1 ENHRY and CDR2 SYGVKD. This CDR3 is built from 17 residues. V lost 3 bases and J lost 0, with 12 bases in between. In nucleotides, the CDR3 is TGTGCCATCAGTGAACCCCTTGAATTCTCTGGGGCCAACGTCCTGACTTTC. The encoded protein is CAISEPLEFSGANVLTF.

This clonotype appeared a few times. The CDR3 sequence is CASGFDSGRGEETQYF. The CDR3 DNA is TGTGCTAGTGGTTTCGACAGCGGGAGGGGTGAAGAGACCCAGTACTTC. J is TRBJ2-5 and V is TRBV12-5; 10 bases fit TRBD2. This CDR3 comprises 16 residues. From germline, CDR1 is LGHNT and CDR2 FRNRAP. Trimming took 3 bases from V and 3 from J; bases not matched to a gene: 7.

The chain links TRBV6-5 to TRBJ2-2, with D tentatively TRBD1 (6 bases). Per the germline V gene, CDR1 is MNHEY and CDR2 is SVGAGI. The CDR3 contains 15 residues. Deletions cut 4 bases from V and 8 bases from J, with 17 bases between. The DNA for the CDR3 is TGTGCCAGCAGTTCACGACAGGTCCGAACGGGGGAGCTGTTTTTT. Its protein is CASSSRQVRTGELFF.

The chain links TRBV28 to TRBJ2-3; the D is unclear. This CDR3 is 12 amino acids long. The ends were cut back, 4 bases at V and 6 bases at J, with 8 bases in the middle. Germline V gives CDR1 MDHEN, CDR2 SYDVKM. The CDR3 DNA sequence: TGTGCCAGCAGTTCCCCCCGGGATACGCAGTATTTT. It encodes CASSSPRDTQYF.

This clonotype occurred once. The chain couples TRBV7-9 to TRBJ2-6, with 7 bases fitting TRBD1. This CDR3 is 16 amino acids long. V shed 5 bases, J shed 2 bases, and the junction held 6 bases outside the gene matches. CDR1 SEHNR and CDR2 FQNEAQ come from the germline V gene (reference sequence). The CDR3 DNA reads as TGTGCCAGCAGCCTTACAGGGGTCGCTGGGGCCAACGTCCTGACTTTC. Protein: CASSLTGVAGANVLTF.

The genes are TRBV5-1 and TRBJ2-7, with 7 bases matching TRBD2. After removal of 4 bases from V and 5 bases from J, the junction contained 3 bases not matched to a gene. CDR3 length: 12 amino acids. Germline V lookup: CDR1 SGHRS, CDR2 YFSETQ. CDR3 amino acids: CASSREGHEQYF. CDR3 sequence (DNA): TGCGCCAGCAGCAGGGAGGGGCACGAGCAGTACTTC.